The 7 T cell receptor beta chains in this list originate from one sample, sequenced in a study of OX40 agonist ivuxolimab in advanced cancers. TCRdb's copy holds only in-frame clones and misses some; the assay was immunoSEQ multiplex PCR. The data contain 79,000 or so clones, less than 95% of them singletons. This sample comprised CD4+ or CD8+ T cells sorted from blood, obtained in a trial of the OX40 agonist ivuxolimab. Source of these receptors: an adult with an advanced solid tumor such as melanoma, head and neck, liver or kidney cancer.

J is TRBJ1-6 and V is TRBV5-1; the D is unclear. The germline V and J ends were trimmed by 0 bases and 7 bases, with 5 bases remaining between them. The V gene's germline CDR1 is SGHRS and CDR2 YFSETQ. There are 13 residues in the CDR3. In DNA, the CDR3 is TGCGCCAGCAGCTTGGGTGGGAATTCACCCCTCCACTTT. The encoded protein is CASSLGGNSPLHF.

The chain carries TRBV18 and TRBJ2-7; weak D call: TRBD2 (6 bases). The germline CDR1 and CDR2 sequences are KGHSH and LQKENI. V shed 5 bases and J shed 1 base, with 12 bases lying between them. CDR3 length equals 14 residues. CDR3 region: CASSSDGGSYEQYF. CDR3 DNA sequence: TGTGCCAGCTCATCCGATGGGGGGTCCTACGAGCAGTACTTC. Supplemented by reference TRBV18 and TRBJ2-7, the full variable domain reads NAGVMQNPRHLVRRRGQEARLRCSPMKGHSHVYWYRQLPEEGLKFMVYLQKENIIDESGMPKERFSAEFPKEGPSILRIQQVVRGDSAAYFCASSSDGGSYEQYFGPGTRLTVT.

This sequence joins TRBV6-1 and TRBJ2-3; 8 nucleotides line up with TRBD2. The CDR3 runs to 15 residues. With 4 bases clipped from V and 4 bases from J, the junction kept 7 bases outside the gene matches. Germline CDR1 MNHNS, CDR2 SASEGT. In DNA form, the CDR3 reads TGTGCCAGCAGTGTCCGGGGGCGGGGGGCAGATACGCAGTATTTT. It specifies CASSVRGRGADTQYF.

In its sample, this clone was seen once. This rearrangement joins TRBV6-1 to TRBJ1-1; D not certain. The CDR3 is 12 amino acids. CDR1 is MNHNS and CDR2 is SASEGT in the germline V gene. Trimming took off 6 bases at V and 0 bases at J, with 5 bases between the two ends. The CDR3 DNA is TGTGCCAGCAGCCGGGTGAACACTGAAGCTTTCTTT. Translation: CASSRVNTEAFF.

V gene TRBV28 combines with J gene TRBJ1-2; TRBD1 matches at 9 bases. The V gene end was trimmed by 6 bases and the J gene end by 4 bases; junction bases not matched to a gene: 9. Germline lookup yields CDR1 MDHEN and CDR2 SYDVKM. The CDR3 length is 15 residues. The CDR3 DNA is TGTGCCAGCAGCGCCGGGACAGGGAGAACCTATGGCTACACCTTC. This gives the protein CASSAGTGRTYGYTF.

The CDR3 bases are TGTGCCAGCAGCTCGGGGACTAGCGGGAGCAATGAGCAGTTCTTC. Its translation is CASSSGTSGSNEQFF. The chain recombines TRBV11-2 with TRBJ2-1; TRBD2 aligns across 14 bases. The CDR3 runs 15 residues. Germline CDR1 and CDR2: SGHAT and FQNNGV. V shed 4 bases and J 6 bases; nucleotides not matched to a gene: 2.

The chain employs TRBV5-5 and TRBJ2-1; 12 positions match TRBD2. CDR3 length: 15 amino acids. The germline V gene encodes CDR1 SGHKS and CDR2 YYEKEE (reference sequence). The ends lost 2 bases at V and 7 bases at J; junction bases unmatched: 4. The CDR3 is CASSFPSGRVNEQFF. The CDR3, as DNA: TGTGCCAGCAGCTTCCCTAGCGGGAGGGTGAATGAGCAGTTCTTC.